This is a list of T cell receptor beta chains from one sample in a study of blood T cell repertoires in COVID-19. Sequenced by immunoSEQ multiplex PCR; TCRdb stores in-frame clones only, minus some. The data show a few hundred thousand clones, about nine tenths seen once. Source material: PBMCs or T cells enriched from blood (not recorded which). These receptors were taken from a woman in her forties or fifties in a cohort exposed to, infected with or recovered from COVID-19 (not recorded which). The CDR3 runs from the conserved cysteine through the conserved F or W. A D gene is named only where the DNA matches it firmly. Expanded clones get a size class; other rows say once, few or many, or leave the size out.

cdr3_aa	cdr3_nt	clone_size	v_call	j_call	d_call
CASSYPTLDRGNQPQHF	TGTGCCAGCAGTTACCCAACCCTCGACAGAGGCAATCAGCCCCAGCATTTT	NA	TRBV6-2/TRBV6-3	TRBJ1-5	NA
CSVAGTDNQPQHF	TGCAGCGTTGCCGGGACAGACAATCAGCCCCAGCATTTT	NA	TRBV29-1	TRBJ1-5	TRBD1
CASSGGAFGEETQYF	TGTGCCAGTAGCGGGGGGGCATTTGGGGAAGAGACCCAGTACTTC	NA	TRBV19	TRBJ2-5	TRBD2
CASSLIDGGEAFF	TGTGCCAGCAGCTTAATTGACGGGGGTGAAGCTTTCTTT	NA	TRBV5-4	TRBJ1-1	NA
CASSLLAGGQEQYF	TGTGCCAGCAGCTTATTAGCGGGGGGGCAAGAGCAGTACTTC	NA	TRBV7-2	TRBJ2-7	TRBD2
CASNIQGARGYGYTF	TGTGCCAGCAACATTCAGGGGGCTCGTGGCTATGGCTACACCTTC	NA	TRBV28	TRBJ1-2	TRBD1
CASSQEVQGDGSPLHF	TGCGCCAGCAGCCAAGAGGTACAGGGTGACGGTTCACCCCTCCACTTT	NA	TRBV4-3	TRBJ1-6	NA
CSVEADEAFF	TGCAGCGTTGAGGCGGATGAAGCTTTCTTT	NA	TRBV29-1	TRBJ1-1	NA
CASSPGGGEQFF	TGCGCCAGCAGCCCCGGGGGGGGTGAGCAGTTCTTC	NA	TRBV5-1	TRBJ2-1	TRBD2
CASSTGTSGSEQYF	TGTGCCAGCAGCACCGGGACTAGCGGTTCCGAGCAGTACTTC	NA	TRBV3-1/TRBV3-2	TRBJ2-7	TRBD2
CASTLTGSNQPQHF	TGTGCCAGCACCCTGACAGGGAGCAATCAGCCCCAGCATTTT	NA	TRBV6-6	TRBJ1-5	TRBD1
CASSLGGGRKLFF	TGTGCCAGCAGCTTAGGGGGGGGGCGAAAACTGTTTTTT	NA	TRBV11-2	TRBJ1-4	NA
CASSLGLAGEGQYF	TGTGCCAGCAGCCTAGGACTAGCGGGGGAAGGGCAGTATTTT	NA	TRBV3-1/TRBV3-2	TRBJ2-3	TRBD2
CASSERGTRTHEQFF	TGTGCCAGCAGTGAGCGGGGGACCCGGACCCATGAGCAGTTCTTC	NA	TRBV2	TRBJ2-1	TRBD2
CASSSAWGDPSSTDTQYF	TGTGCCAGCAGCTCCGCATGGGGAGATCCCTCTAGCACAGATACGCAGTATTTT	NA	TRBV5-8	TRBJ2-3	NA
CASSLPERTGLGGYTF	TGTGCCAGCAGCTTACCGGAAAGGACGGGACTAGGTGGCTACACCTTC	NA	TRBV7-2	TRBJ1-2	NA
CAISETPGTGVAGAGGYRPFF	TGTGCCATCAGTGAAACCCCCGGGACAGGGGTAGCGGGAGCGGGGGGCTATAGGCCGTTCTTC	once	TRBV10-3	TRBJ2-1	NA
CASSEQGKGTEAFF	TGTGCCAGCAGTGAGCAGGGAAAGGGTACTGAAGCTTTCTTT	NA	TRBV2	TRBJ1-1	NA
CASSLATSKGEKLFF	TGCGCCAGCAGCTTGGCCACATCAAAGGGGGAAAAACTGTTTTTT	NA	TRBV5-1	TRBJ1-4	NA
CASSLVGRGNEKLFF	TGTGCCAGCAGCTTGGTCGGCAGGGGTAATGAAAAACTGTTTTTT	NA	TRBV5-4	TRBJ1-4	NA
CASSLSWQGRDTQYF	TGTGCCAGCAGCTTAAGTTGGCAGGGCAGGGATACGCAGTATTTT	NA	TRBV7-2	TRBJ2-3	NA
CASRAMLQTGGYTF	TGTGCCAGCAGGGCAATGCTTCAAACCGGGGGCTACACCTTC	NA	TRBV2	TRBJ1-2	NA
CASSQLATHNEQFF	TGTGCCAGCAGCCAACTTGCGACTCACAATGAGCAGTTCTTC	NA	TRBV3-1/TRBV3-2	TRBJ2-1	NA
CASSQDGGTEAFF	TGCGCCAGCAGCCAAGATGGAGGCACTGAAGCTTTCTTT	few	TRBV4-1	TRBJ1-1	NA
CASSPWGGTDSPLHF	TGTGCCAGTAGTCCTTGGGGGGGGACGGATTCACCCCTCCACTTT	NA	TRBV19	TRBJ1-6	NA
CASSPTPGTGGRVAGELFF	TGTGCCAGCAGCCCGACACCCGGGACAGGGGGGCGCGTAGCCGGGGAGCTGTTTTTT	NA	TRBV6-2/TRBV6-3	TRBJ2-2	TRBD1
CASSRGDRNTEAFF	TGTGCCAGCAGTCGAGGAGACAGGAACACTGAAGCTTTCTTT	NA	TRBV28	TRBJ1-1	NA
CASSDPDREALLYSPLHF	TGTGCCAGCAGTGATCCGGACAGGGAGGCTTTATTGTATTCACCCCTCCACTTT	NA	TRBV6-1	TRBJ1-6	TRBD1
CASSLGTGNNSPLHF	TGTGCCAGCAGCTTGGGGACAGGGAATAATTCACCCCTCCACTTT	NA	TRBV5-4	TRBJ1-6	TRBD1
CASSLTIGPARDTEAFF	TGCGCCAGCAGCTTGACTATTGGGCCGGCCAGGGACACTGAAGCTTTCTTT	few	TRBV5-1	TRBJ1-1	NA
CASGLVGSQGAGYGYTF	TGTGCTAGTGGTTTGGTAGGATCCCAGGGGGCGGGTTATGGCTACACCTTC	once	TRBV12-5	TRBJ1-2	TRBD1
CASSRFGDTQYF	TGTGCGTCAAGCCGGTTCGGGGATACGCAGTATTTT	NA	TRBV9	TRBJ2-3	NA
CASSLSPARTLNEKLFF	TGTGCCAGCAGTTTAAGCCCCGCCCGAACCCTGAATGAAAAACTGTTTTTT	NA	TRBV27	TRBJ1-4	NA
CASSATPTGGIEKLFF	TGTGCCAGCAGCGCGACCCCGACAGGGGGTATCGAAAAACTGTTTTTT	once	TRBV4-2	TRBJ1-4	TRBD1
CSVEDYHRGETQYF	TGCAGCGTTGAAGATTACCACAGGGGAGAGACCCAGTACTTC	NA	TRBV29-1	TRBJ2-5	TRBD1
CASSVDPRQGRGETQYF	TGTGCCAGCAGCGTCGACCCCCGACAGGGTAGGGGAGAGACCCAGTACTTC	NA	TRBV9	TRBJ2-5	TRBD1
CASSGRGSQYF	TGTGCCAGCAGTGGGCGGGGGAGTCAGTATTTT	NA	TRBV28	TRBJ2-3	TRBD2
CASSPVPKNIQYF	TGTGCCAGCAGCCCAGTCCCGAAAAACATTCAGTACTTC	NA	TRBV7-2	TRBJ2-4	NA
CASSQGAGGFTRFF	TGCGCCAGCAGCCAAGGGGCCGGAGGCTTTACACGGTTCTTC	NA	TRBV4-1	TRBJ2-1	NA
CASSRGTQETQYF	TGTGCCAGCAGCCGTGGGACTCAAGAGACCCAGTACTTC	NA	TRBV9	TRBJ2-5	NA
CAWGVGPTAGYTF	TGTGCCTGGGGGGTTGGCCCCACCGCTGGCTACACCTTC	NA	TRBV30	TRBJ1-2	NA
CASSLDRVRYTEAFF	TGTGCCAGCAGCTTGGACAGGGTGCGATACACTGAAGCTTTCTTT	NA	TRBV6-2/TRBV6-3	TRBJ1-1	TRBD1